The 18 T cell receptor beta chains below all came from one sample that was sequenced in a study of T cell repertoires in cytomegalovirus infection. These receptors lack a known antigen. TCRdb used MiXCR to reprocess the reads, holding one entry per CDR3 protein. The sample lists about 830,000 distinct CDR3 sequences, about 33% occurring once. This material consisted of cultured CD8+ T cells from PBMCs, taken from culture after CMV antigen stimulation. All receptors come from a human donor in good health (CMV status not recorded). Some clones in this sample may be carry-over from other donors' samples.

This clonotype was counted many times. The V gene is TRBV7-2, the J gene TRBJ2-4; D perhaps matches TRBD2 (6 bases). The ends were cut back, 4 bases at V and 1 base at J, with 11 bases in the middle. Looked up from germline, CDR1 is SGHTA and CDR2 is FQGNSA. The CDR3 consists of 15 residues. This chain's CDR3 is CASSSGTPAKNIQYF. CDR3 DNA sequence: TGTGCCAGCAGCTCGGGGACTCCCGCCAAAAACATTCAGTACTTC.

The gene calls are TRBV5-6 and TRBJ2-2; possible D gene TRBD1, 6 bases. The V end lost 4 bases, the J end lost 4 bases, and 8 bases lay between the germline ends. Germline-derived CDR1 and CDR2 are SGHDT and YYEEEE. This CDR3 contains 13 residues. This CDR3 reads CASSHRVTGELFF. The CDR3 nucleotides read TGTGCCAGCAGCCACAGGGTCACCGGGGAGCTGTTTTTT.

This chain uses TRBV2 with TRBJ2-1, with D possibly being TRBD1 (6 bases). The CDR3 totals 15 residues. Trimming pared 4 bases from V and 6 bases from J, leaving 16 bases between. Per the germline V gene, CDR1 is SNHLY and CDR2 is FYNNEI. The CDR3 region has the DNA TGTGCCAGCAGTGTGGGTAGGGCAGGGGCCAATGAGCAGTTCTTC. This gives the protein CASSVGRAGANEQFF. The entire variable domain, with the rest obtained from reference TRBV2 and TRBJ2-1, is as follows: EPEVTQTPSHQVTQMGQEVILRCVPISNHLYFYWYRQILGQKVEFLVSFYNNEISEKSEIFDDQFSVERPDGSNFTLKIRSTKLEDSAMYFCASSVGRAGANEQFFGPGTRLTVL.

This clonotype was detected a few times. V gene TRBV12-3 or TRBV12-4 combines with J gene TRBJ1-1; no clear D. V was trimmed by 5 bases and J by 4 bases, leaving 17 bases between them. The CDR3 sequence is 15 residues long. This CDR3 reads CASSHSPTGSTEAFF. The CDR3 DNA follows: TGTGCCAGCAGTCACAGCCCTACGGGCAGCACTGAAGCTTTCTTT.

This clonotype was counted between two and nine times. V gene TRBV7-6 combines with J gene TRBJ2-5; D unclear. Germline V gives CDR1 SGHVS, CDR2 FNYEAQ. V gave up 2 bases and J gave up 4 bases, with 8 bases separating them. The CDR3 has 13 amino acids. The CDR3: CASSLSGSETQYF. Written as DNA, the CDR3 is TGTGCCAGCAGCTTATCTGGGTCAGAGACCCAGTACTTC.

This clonotype appeared a few times. The chain joins TRBV19 to TRBJ1-1; D is ambiguous. The CDR3 runs 14 residues. The V gene's germline CDR1 is LNHDA and CDR2 SQIVND (reference sequence). The V end was cut by 4 bases, the J end by 3 bases, with 12 bases between. CDR3 nucleotides: TGTGCCAGTAGTACCTCCCTCATCCACACTGAAGCTTTCTTT. Translation gives CASSTSLIHTEAFF.

The genes are TRBV19 and TRBJ2-1; 7 nucleotides align to TRBD2. Germline lookup yields CDR1 LNHDA and CDR2 SQIVND (reference sequence). V shed 0 bases, J shed 1 base, and the junction held 9 bases outside the gene matches. CDR3 length: 18 amino acids. CDR3 nucleotides: TGTGCCAGTAGTATAGACGATTTTACGGGGGGATCCTACAATGAGCAGTTCTTC. Its translation: CASSIDDFTGGSYNEQFF.

This clonotype has ten or more counts. The genes are TRBV7-8 and TRBJ2-7; TRBD2 matches 8 bases. V lost 1 base to trimming and J lost 2 bases; unmatched junction nucleotides: 4. The CDR3 extends over 15 amino acids. Looked up from germline, CDR1 is SGHVS and CDR2 is FQNEAQ. DNA of the CDR3: TGTGCCAGCAGCTTAGACGCGGGGGGTCCCTACGAGCAGTACGTC. The encoded protein is CASSLDAGGPYEQYV.

This clonotype is categorized as medium-sized. V usage is TRBV7-6 and J usage is TRBJ2-7; D is undetermined. The CDR3 sequence is 15 residues long. V gave up 3 bases and J gave up 0 bases, with 12 bases separating them. The germline gives CDR1 SGHVS, CDR2 FNYEAQ. The CDR3 here is CASSFLGSSSYEQYF. The CDR3 DNA reads TGTGCCAGCAGCTTTTTGGGATCAAGCTCCTACGAGCAGTACTTC.

This clonotype was recorded a few times. The V call is TRBV4-3, the J call TRBJ1-5; D remains ambiguous. Germline V CDR1 and CDR2: LGHNA, YSLEER. V lost 4 bases, J lost 0 bases, and 16 bases lay in between. The CDR3 extends over 17 amino acids. CDR3 nucleotide sequence: TGCGCCAGCAGCCCCGGATGGCGGGAATATAGCAATCAGCCCCAGCATTTT. Amino acids: CASSPGWREYSNQPQHF.

The chain joins TRBV4-3 to TRBJ1-2; tentative D call: TRBD1 (5 bases). Germline lookup yields CDR1 LGHNA and CDR2 YSLEER. V gave up 3 bases and J gave up 0 bases, with 11 bases separating them. This CDR3 is 15 amino acids long. The CDR3 loop reads CASSQGPGSNYGYTF. The CDR3, as DNA: TGCGCCAGCAGCCAGGGGCCAGGATCTAACTATGGCTACACCTTC.

The rearrangement links TRBV4-1 to TRBJ2-3; TRBD2 aligns across 7 bases. The CDR3 has 15 amino acids. Trimming at V came to 3 bases and at J to 4 bases, leaving 7 bases not matched to a gene. Per germline, CDR1 MGHRA and CDR2 YSYEKL. CDR3 DNA sequence: TGCGCCAGCAGCCAGGCAGCGGGGAGTCCAGATACGCAGTATTTT. Encoded protein: CASSQAAGSPDTQYF.

The genes are TRBV19 and TRBJ1-2; perhaps TRBD1 as D (5 bases). The CDR3 loop spans 15 amino acids. Germline CDR1 reads LNHDA; CDR2 reads SQIVND (reference sequence). V lost 7 bases to trimming and J lost 7 bases, with 22 bases between them. CDR3 residues: CASTLDTSISSGYTF. The CDR3 DNA follows: TGTGCCAGTACTTTGGACACTTCGATTTCGAGTGGCTACACCTTC.

This clonotype showed up many times. This chain links TRBV7-2 with TRBJ2-7; no clear D gene. The CDR3 is made up of 15 amino acids. Germline V CDR1 and CDR2: SGHTA, FQGNSA. V dropped 4 bases and J dropped 6 bases, with 19 bases sitting between them. CDR3 DNA: TGTGCCAGCAGCTCGGACCCTTGGGCCTCCGGCGAGCAGTACTTC. It specifies CASSSDPWASGEQYF.

At least ten counts were recorded for this clonotype. The chain's CDR3 is CASSLYGGAYNEQFF. In DNA, the CDR3 is TGTGCCAGCAGCTTATACGGGGGGGCCTACAATGAGCAGTTCTTC. The V gene is TRBV7-8, the J gene TRBJ2-1, with 8 bases fitting TRBD2. Germline loops: CDR1 SGHVS, CDR2 FQNEAQ. This CDR3 comprises 15 residues. The ends lost 2 bases at V and 2 bases at J; junction bases unmatched: 2.

The genes are TRBV19 and TRBJ2-1, with 9 nucleotides matching TRBD2. The germline V gene has CDR1 LNHDA and CDR2 SQIVND (reference sequence). J lost 0 bases, V lost 2 bases, and 8 bases had no gene match. The CDR3 is made up of 18 amino acids. The chain's CDR3 is CASSIWVLAGASYNEQFF. In nucleotides, the CDR3 is TGTGCCAGTAGTATATGGGTTTTAGCGGGGGCCTCCTACAATGAGCAGTTCTTC.

This clonotype was detected a few times. The CDR3 loop is CASSPLKGSSEAFF. CDR3 coding DNA: TGTGCCAGCAGTCCCTTAAAGGGATCGTCTGAAGCTTTCTTT. The rearrangement links TRBV5-4 to TRBJ1-1; D unresolved. Trimming took 5 bases from V and 6 from J, leaving 17 bases between them. The CDR3 is 14 amino acids. The germline gives CDR1 SGHNT, CDR2 YYREEE (reference sequence).

This clonotype showed up just a few times. The genes are TRBV4-1 and TRBJ1-1; D uncertain. The germline gives CDR1 MGHRA, CDR2 YSYEKL. Trimming took 2 bases from V and 1 from J, leaving 17 bases between them. This CDR3 is built from 17 residues. Here the CDR3 reads CASSQPISGVKNTEAFF. The CDR3 region has the DNA TGCGCCAGCAGCCAACCCATTTCGGGAGTAAAGAACACTGAAGCTTTCTTT.